Detailed here is one TCR beta chain. Its cognate antigen is unknown. The sample belongs to a study of T cell repertoires in ileal Crohn's disease. Looking at the study overall: Surgery for a complication: stricturing in roughly 61%, penetrating in approximately 40%. Study outcomes and limitations: Clonality above 26.8% at surgery always came with endoscopic recurrence. Sorted CD8 T cells held more high-frequency clones than CD4.

TCRB immunosequencing input was approximately 510 nanograms of biopsy DNA per sample. The method was immunoSEQ multiplex PCR; TCRdb's version includes in-frame clones alone and lacks a portion of them. The sample holds around 15,000 clones, roughly nine tenths seen once. V lost 2 bases, J lost 8 bases, and 3 bases stayed unmatched. CDR3 length equals 13 residues. Germline V gene lookup returns CDR1 SNHLY and CDR2 FYNNEI. This clonotype originated in an adult with Crohn's disease. The chain links TRBV2 to TRBJ1-1; 9 bases are a match to TRBD1. The sequenced material came from ileal tissue. For the CDR3, the DNA is TGTGCCAGCAGTGAACCCGGGACAGGGGAAGCTTTCTTT. Translation: CASSEPGTGEAFF.